Listed here is a single TCR beta chain. This sample is drawn from a study of blood T cell repertoires in COVID-19. Study summary: Specimens from acute and convalescent COVID-19 originated in the United States, Italy and Spain.

Trimming shortened V by 1 base and J by 4 bases, and 11 bases separated the two germline ends. The CDR3 is 14 amino acids. Germline CDR1 reads SGHRS; CDR2 reads YFSETQ. Original handling: The assay estimated nucleated cells by amplifying reference gene primers. TCRdb's copy holds only in-frame clones and misses some; the assay was immunoSEQ multiplex PCR. D and trimming come from the DNA, and the V and J calls and clone size come from that table. Altogether 100,000 to 150,000 clones are present, approximately 81% being singletons, with the ten largest covering 5.5% to 7.5%. The source of this sequence is a man older than 75 with COVID-19, enrolled during active disease. Sequences were obtained from peripheral blood. V gene TRBV5-1 combines with J gene TRBJ1-2; the D gene is possibly TRBD1 (5 bases). CDR3 coding DNA: TGCGCCAGCAGCTTGTTCAGGGAAGGCTATGGCTACACCTTC. It translates to CASSLFREGYGYTF.